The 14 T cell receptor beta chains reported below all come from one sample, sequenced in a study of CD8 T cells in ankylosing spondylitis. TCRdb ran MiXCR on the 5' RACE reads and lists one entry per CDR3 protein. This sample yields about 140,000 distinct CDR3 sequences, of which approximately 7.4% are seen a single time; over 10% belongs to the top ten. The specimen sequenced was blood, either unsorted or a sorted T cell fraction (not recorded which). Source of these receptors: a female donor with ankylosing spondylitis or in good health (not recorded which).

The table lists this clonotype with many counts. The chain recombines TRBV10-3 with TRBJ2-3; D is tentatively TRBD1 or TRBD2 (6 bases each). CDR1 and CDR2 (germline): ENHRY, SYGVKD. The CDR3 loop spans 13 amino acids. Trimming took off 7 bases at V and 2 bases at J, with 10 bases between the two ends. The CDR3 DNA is TGTGCCATCAAAGGGGGGCCCACAGATACGCAGTATTTT. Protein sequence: CAIKGGPTDTQYF.

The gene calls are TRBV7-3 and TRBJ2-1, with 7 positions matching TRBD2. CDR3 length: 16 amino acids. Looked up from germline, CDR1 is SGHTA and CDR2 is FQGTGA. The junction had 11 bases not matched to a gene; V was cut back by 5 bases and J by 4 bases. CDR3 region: CASSPGGGPSYNEQFF. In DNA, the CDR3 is TGTGCCAGCAGCCCTGGCGGGGGTCCCTCGTACAATGAGCAGTTCTTC.

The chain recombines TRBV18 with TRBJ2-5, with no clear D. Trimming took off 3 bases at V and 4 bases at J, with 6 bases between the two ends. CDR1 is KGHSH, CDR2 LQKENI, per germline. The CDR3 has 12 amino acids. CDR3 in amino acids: CASSPRLETQYF. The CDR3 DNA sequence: TGTGCCAGCTCACCGAGGCTAGAGACCCAGTACTTC.

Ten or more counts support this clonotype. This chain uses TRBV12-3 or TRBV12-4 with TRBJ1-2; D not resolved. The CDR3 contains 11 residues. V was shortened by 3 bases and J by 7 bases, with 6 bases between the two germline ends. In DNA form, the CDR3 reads TGTGCCAGCAGTTTCCCTGGTGGCTACACCTTC. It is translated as CASSFPGGYTF.

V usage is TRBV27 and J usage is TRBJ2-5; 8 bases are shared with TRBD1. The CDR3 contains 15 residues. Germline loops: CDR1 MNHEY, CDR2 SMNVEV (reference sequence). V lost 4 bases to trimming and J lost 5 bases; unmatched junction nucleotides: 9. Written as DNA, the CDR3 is TGTGCCAGCAGTTCCCCACAGGGGGTAAGGGAGACCCAGTACTTC. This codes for CASSSPQGVRETQYF.

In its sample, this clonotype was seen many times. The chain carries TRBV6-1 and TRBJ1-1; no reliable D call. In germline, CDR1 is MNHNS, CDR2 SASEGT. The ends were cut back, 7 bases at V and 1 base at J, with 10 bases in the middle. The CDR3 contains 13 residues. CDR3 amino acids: CASIDQTNTEAFF. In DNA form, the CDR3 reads TGTGCCAGCATCGACCAGACGAACACTGAAGCTTTCTTT.

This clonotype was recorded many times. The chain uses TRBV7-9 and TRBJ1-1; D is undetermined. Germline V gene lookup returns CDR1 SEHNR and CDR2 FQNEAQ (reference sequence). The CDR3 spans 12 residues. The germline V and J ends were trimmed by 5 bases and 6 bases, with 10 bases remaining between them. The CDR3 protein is CASSQEDSEAFF. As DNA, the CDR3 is TGTGCCAGCAGCCAAGAAGATTCTGAAGCTTTCTTT.

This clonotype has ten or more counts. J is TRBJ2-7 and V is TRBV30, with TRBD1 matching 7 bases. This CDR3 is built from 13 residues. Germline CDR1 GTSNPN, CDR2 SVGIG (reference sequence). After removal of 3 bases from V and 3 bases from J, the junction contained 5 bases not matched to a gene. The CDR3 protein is CAWSLGQVYEQYF. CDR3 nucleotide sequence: TGTGCCTGGAGCCTCGGACAGGTCTACGAGCAGTACTTC.

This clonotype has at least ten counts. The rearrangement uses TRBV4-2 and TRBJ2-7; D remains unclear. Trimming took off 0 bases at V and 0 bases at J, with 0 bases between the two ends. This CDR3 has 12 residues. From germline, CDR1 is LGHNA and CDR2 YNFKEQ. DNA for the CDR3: TGTGCCAGCAGCCAAGACTCCTACGAGCAGTACTTC. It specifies CASSQDSYEQYF.

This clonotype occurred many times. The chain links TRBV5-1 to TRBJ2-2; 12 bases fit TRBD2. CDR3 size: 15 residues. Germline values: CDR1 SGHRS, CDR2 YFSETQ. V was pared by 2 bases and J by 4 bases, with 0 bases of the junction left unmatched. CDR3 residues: CASSLLAGGTGELFF. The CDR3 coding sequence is TGCGCCAGCAGCTTACTAGCGGGGGGCACCGGGGAGCTGTTTTTT.

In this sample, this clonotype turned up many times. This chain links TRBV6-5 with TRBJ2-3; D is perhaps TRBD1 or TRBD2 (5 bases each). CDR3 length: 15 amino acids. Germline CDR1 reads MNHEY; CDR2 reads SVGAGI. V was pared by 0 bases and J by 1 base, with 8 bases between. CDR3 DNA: TGTGCCAGCAGTTACTCGGGACGGCGCACAGATACGCAGTATTTT. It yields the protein CASSYSGRRTDTQYF.

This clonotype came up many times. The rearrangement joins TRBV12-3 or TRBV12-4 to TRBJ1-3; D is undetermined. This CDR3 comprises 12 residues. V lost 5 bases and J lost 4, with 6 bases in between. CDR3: CASSAQGNTIYF. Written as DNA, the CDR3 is TGTGCCAGCAGTGCCCAGGGAAACACCATATATTTT.

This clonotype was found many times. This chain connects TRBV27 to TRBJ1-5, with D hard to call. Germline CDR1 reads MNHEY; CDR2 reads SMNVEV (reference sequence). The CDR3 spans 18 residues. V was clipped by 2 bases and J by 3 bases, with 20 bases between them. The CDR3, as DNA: TGTGCCAGCAGTTTACTCGGTTCAGGTATACTAAACAATCAGCCCCAGCATTTT. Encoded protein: CASSLLGSGILNNQPQHF.

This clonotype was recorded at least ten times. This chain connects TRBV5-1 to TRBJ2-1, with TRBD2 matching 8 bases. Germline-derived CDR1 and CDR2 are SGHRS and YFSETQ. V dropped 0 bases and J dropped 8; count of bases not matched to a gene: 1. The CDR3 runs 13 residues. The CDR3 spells CASSLVGGDEQFF. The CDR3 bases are TGCGCCAGCAGCTTGGTCGGGGGGGATGAGCAGTTCTTC.